Following are 8 T cell receptor beta chains from one sample sequenced in a study of OX40 agonist ivuxolimab in advanced cancers. Some clones are missing from TCRdb's copy, which holds only in-frame ones; the method was immunoSEQ multiplex PCR. Here the sample spans some 140,000 clones, 90% being singletons. The specimen was CD4+ or CD8+ T cells sorted from blood, collected in a trial of the OX40 agonist ivuxolimab. The receptors shown here come from an adult with an advanced solid tumor such as melanoma, head and neck, liver or kidney cancer.

The CDR3: CASSYSATGEYTQYF. The CDR3 DNA is TGTGCCAGCAGTTACTCGGCAACAGGGGAATATACGCAGTATTTT. The genes are TRBV6-5 and TRBJ2-3; 7 bases are a match to TRBD1. Germline V gene sequence: CDR1 MNHEY, CDR2 SVGAGI. V lost 0 bases to trimming and J lost 7 bases; unmatched junction nucleotides: 7. The CDR3 extends over 15 amino acids.

Only a few counts were recorded for this clone. CDR3 bases: TGTGCCAGCAGTCCCGGCGCAGGGCCCTATGGCTACACCTTC. It codes for CASSPGAGPYGYTF. The chain is built from TRBV6-5 and TRBJ1-2; tentatively, D is TRBD1 (5 bases). The V end lost 5 bases, the J end lost 4 bases, and 14 bases lay between the germline ends. Germline CDR1 is MNHEY and CDR2 is SVGAGI. This CDR3 spans 14 amino acids.

The chain couples TRBV5-1 to TRBJ2-3; D remains ambiguous. Germline lookup yields CDR1 SGHRS and CDR2 YFSETQ. V shed 4 bases and J shed 2 bases, with 17 bases lying between them. CDR3 size: 16 residues. The CDR3 DNA reads TGCGCCAGCAGCCGCGTGACGGCCGCCAACACAGATACGCAGTATTTT. It codes for CASSRVTAANTDTQYF. Together with reference TRBV5-1 and TRBJ2-3, the CDR3 gives the full variable domain: KAGVTQTPRYLIKTRGQQVTLSCSPISGHRSVSWYQQTPGQGLQFLFEYFSETQRNKGNFPGRFSGRQFSNSRSEMNVSTLELGDSALYLCASSRVTAANTDTQYFGPGTRLTVL.

The chain combines TRBV7-9 with TRBJ1-2; perhaps TRBD1 as D (5 bases). Trimming left V 2 bases short and J 4 bases short, with 20 bases between. This CDR3 is built from 17 residues. Germline CDR1 and CDR2: SEHNR and FQNEAQ (reference sequence). As DNA, the CDR3 is TGTGCCAGCAGCTTATGGGGCGCGGGGGGTGCAATCTATGGCTACACCTTC. Translation: CASSLWGAGGAIYGYTF.

The chain links TRBV9 to TRBJ2-2; either TRBD1 or TRBD2 may fit D (5 bases each). Germline CDR1 and CDR2: SGDLS and YYNGEE. V gave up 0 bases and J gave up 0 bases, with 9 bases separating them. This CDR3 is built from 16 residues. The CDR3 region has the DNA TGTGCCAGCAGCGTAGTTTCGGGGCCGAACACCGGGGAGCTGTTTTTT. Its translation is CASSVVSGPNTGELFF.

The rearrangement joins TRBV7-3 to TRBJ2-7, with D possibly being TRBD1 or TRBD2 (5 bases each). CDR1 and CDR2 (germline): SGHTA, FQGTGA. Trimming removed 1 base from V and 7 bases from J, with 11 bases in between. The CDR3 spans 13 residues. The CDR3 spells CASSLSLEGEQYF. The CDR3, as DNA: TGTGCCAGCAGCTTAAGCCTAGAGGGGGAGCAGTACTTC.

The V gene is TRBV28, the J gene TRBJ2-7; D tentatively reads TRBD1 or TRBD2 (5 bases each). The CDR3 is made up of 13 amino acids. Trimming took 4 bases from V and 1 from J, leaving 8 bases between them. The V gene's germline CDR1 is MDHEN and CDR2 SYDVKM. CDR3 bases: TGTGCCAGCAGTTATGGGGGATCCTACGAGCAGTACTTC. Translating it yields CASSYGGSYEQYF.

The genes are TRBV28 and TRBJ1-1; D might be TRBD1 (5 bases). This CDR3 is built from 16 residues. Germline V CDR1 and CDR2: MDHEN, SYDVKM. Between the trimmed V and J ends, which lost 7 bases and 3 bases, there was a span of 21 bases. CDR3 in DNA: TGTGCCAGCACCGTACGGCGAGGGAGGGGAGACACTGAAGCTTTCTTT. Translation gives CASTVRRGRGDTEAFF.